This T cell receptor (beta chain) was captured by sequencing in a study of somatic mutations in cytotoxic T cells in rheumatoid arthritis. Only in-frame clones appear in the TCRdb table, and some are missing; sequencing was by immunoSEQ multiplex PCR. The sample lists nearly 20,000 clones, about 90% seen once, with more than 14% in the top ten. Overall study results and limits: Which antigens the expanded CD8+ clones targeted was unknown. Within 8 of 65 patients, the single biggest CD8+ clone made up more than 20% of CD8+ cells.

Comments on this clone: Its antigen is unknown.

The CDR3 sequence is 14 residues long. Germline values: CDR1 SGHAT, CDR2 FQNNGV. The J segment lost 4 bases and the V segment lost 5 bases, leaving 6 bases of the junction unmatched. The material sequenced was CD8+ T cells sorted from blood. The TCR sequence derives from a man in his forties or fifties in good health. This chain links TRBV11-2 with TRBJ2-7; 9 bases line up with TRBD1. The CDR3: CASSPGTGLYEQYF. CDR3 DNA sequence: TGTGCCAGCAGCCCCGGGACAGGGCTATACGAGCAGTACTTC.